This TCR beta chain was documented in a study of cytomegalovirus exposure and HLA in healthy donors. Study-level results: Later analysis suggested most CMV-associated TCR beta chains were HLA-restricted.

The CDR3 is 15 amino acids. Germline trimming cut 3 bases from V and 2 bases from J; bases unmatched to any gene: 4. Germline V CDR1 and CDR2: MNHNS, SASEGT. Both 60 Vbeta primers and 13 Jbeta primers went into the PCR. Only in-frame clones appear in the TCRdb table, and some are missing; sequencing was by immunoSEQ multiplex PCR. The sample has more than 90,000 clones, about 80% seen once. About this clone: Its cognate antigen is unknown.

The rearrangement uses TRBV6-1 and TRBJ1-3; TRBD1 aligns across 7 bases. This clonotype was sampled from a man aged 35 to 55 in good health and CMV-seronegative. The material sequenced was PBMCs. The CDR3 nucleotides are TGTGCCAGCAGTGACGACAGGGCTGCTGGAAACACCATATATTTT. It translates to CASSDDRAAGNTIYF.